The following is a T cell receptor (beta chain) sequence with its context. V was trimmed by 4 bases and J by 4 bases, leaving 15 bases between them. CDR1 is SGHRS, CDR2 YFSETQ, per germline. The CDR3 length is 15 residues. Assay execution proceeded at the deep level. As handled by the study authors: Without quality scores, immunoSEQ junctional reads could not be filtered like full-length reads. Only in-frame clones appear in the TCRdb table, and some are missing; sequencing was by immunoSEQ multiplex PCR. V and J calls and clone size follow that table, whereas D and trimming were derived from the DNA. The table includes approximately 2,300,000 clones, around 93% detected once. This entry is derived from a study of shared clonotypes between healthy human individuals.

This receptor was taken from a man between 18 and 35 years old in good health. Some clones in this sample may be carry-over from other donors' samples. The material sequenced was naive CD4+ T cells from PBMCs. Described subset: CD45RA+ positively selected. The chain employs TRBV5-1 and TRBJ2-1; D gene uncertain. CDR3 in amino acids: CASSRDDGSYNEQFF. The CDR3 bases are TGCGCCAGCAGCCGCGACGACGGGTCTTACAATGAGCAGTTCTTC.